This T cell receptor (beta chain) was documented in a study of cytomegalovirus exposure and HLA in healthy donors (dated by TCRdb to 2016 to 2017). About the study as a whole: An earlier analysis of roughly 630 of the donors reported roughly 300 Gb of sequence data and about 100 million unique TCR beta sequences from around 200 million T cells. An early release that covered approximately 600 HLA-typed donors contained approximately 300 gigabases of sequencing data and tens of millions of unique TCR sequences. Of the roughly 390 genotyped donors, 81% were placed in the genetic ancestry cluster associated with self-reported Caucasian donors. The study aimed to test whether cataloging public T cell receptors could reveal signatures of past pathogen exposure. The T cell repertoires of roughly 660 subjects were profiled by immunosequencing and related to cytomegalovirus serostatus. In addition to the first cohort of hundreds of subjects, a separate validation cohort of 120 different subjects was used. High-throughput TCR immunosequencing, statistical association of individual TCRs with disease status, and machine learning were combined to predict cytomegalovirus infection status. To study patterns of TCR occurrence, a later analysis re-analyzed previously published TCR beta repertoires from 666 donors and added high-resolution HLA genotyping. Rather than using new phenotypic data, the later analysis identified candidate immune exposures from TCR beta sequences and from how often those sequences occurred across donors. To decide whether each TCR beta V gene segment behaved as functional or pseudogenic, an earlier analysis of approximately 590 of the donors relied on high-throughput TCR beta sequencing. Alongside the repertoire data, information on donor age, sex, ethnicity and CMV serostatus was compiled. In a later genetic analysis, genome-wide SNP genotypes for about three fifths of the 666 donors were used, and that subset was treated as a discovery cohort. Every repertoire in the discovery cohort had been generated on one and the same sequencing platform. HLA typing included class I and class II loci at four-digit resolution. The number of donors typed differed by locus, with about 629-640 for A, B, C, DRB1 and DQB1, approximately 500 for DQA1, 600 to 610 for DPA1, and 472 for DPB1. A few DR-DQ haplotypes were handled as single units for association and clustering because linkage in the cohort was strong. Among some 400 genotyped donors of the cohort, an average of around 250,000 unique TCR beta nucleotide sequences was sequenced per donor, of which about 18% were non-productive.

The CDR3 numbers 15 residues from cysteine through phenylalanine. The sequence is cut down to CDR3 DNA, 45 bases in frame from base 1. CDR1 and CDR2 (MNHEY, SMNVEV) derive from the germline V gene (reference sequence). V is clipped by 2 bases and J by 2 bases, and the sequence between their germline boundaries is 10 bases long. The cohort was made up of 666 healthy bone marrow donors. Cohort members were all nominally healthy when sampled, although unrecorded immune exposures were likely present. The donor was CMV seronegative and was included in the group of a few hundred seronegative cohort members. Every donor gave a peripheral blood sample, and the peripheral blood mononuclear cells from that sample were used for TCR beta sequencing. The Qiagen DNeasy Blood Extraction Kit was used to extract genomic DNA from the blood cell samples. The receptor library was made with the immunoSEQ multiplex PCR assay. For the multiplex PCR, a mixture combining 60 forward primers for TCR Vbeta segments and 13 reverse primers for TCR Jbeta segments was used. Amplification of the CDR3 region of rearranged TCR beta genes was performed with a multiplex PCR assay on genomic DNA. Amplified TCR beta libraries were sequenced as 87-base-pair reads on the Illumina HiSeq System. Turning to the authors' computational methods: A later analysis counted 65 million to 90 million unique TCR beta chains across the 550 to 700 repertoires, and approximately 11 million of these chains were shared by at least two donors. To remove PCR and sequencing errors, raw reads were error-corrected and collapsed into unique sequences using a nearest-neighbor algorithm that merged closely related sequences. To assign V, D and J gene segments, CDR3 sequences were aligned to IMGT reference sequences. For a sequence to be retained, a match of at least six nucleotides was required to both a V gene segment and a J gene segment. Rearrangements were called productive when the CDR3 lacked stop codons and stayed in frame with V and J; all others were non-productive. Following IMGT convention, CDR3 was defined as the stretch from the second conserved V-encoded cysteine to the conserved J-encoded phenylalanine. In an earlier analysis of around 640 of the donors, sequences lacking an unambiguous match to a single V gene segment were excluded. In an earlier analysis of more than 500 of the donors, a V segment was called functional when productive rearrangements were above 56.7%, and segregating when the standard deviation between donors exceeded 5%. A statistical classification framework was developed to diagnose cytomegalovirus status using the catalog of TCR beta chain sequences. V and J gene assignment, in a later analysis, came from comparing TCR nucleotide sequences with IMGT/GENE-DB human TR gene sequences. In a later analysis, CDR3 sequences and most-parsimonious VDJ recombination scenarios were assigned using the TCRdist pipeline. In a later analysis, each TCR beta chain was defined by its CDR3 amino acid sequence together with its V-gene family, and reads without a unique V-gene family were excluded. As a way to deal with suspected cross-contamination and a sequencing artifact, a later analysis dropped roughly 600 nucleotide sequences that were highly shared and had low generation probability. In a later analysis, a clonal expansion index was calculated for each public chain from normalized within-repertoire ranks of inferred template counts. In a later analysis, generation probabilities were computed using a VDJ recombination model fitted to out-of-frame rearrangements, and the results were checked against IGoR. Hypergeometric tests were used in a later analysis to score TCR-TCR, TCR-HLA and TCR-CMV co-occurrence, with a repertoire-size bias correction applied to the TCR pairs. In a later analysis, false discovery rates were estimated by permuting HLA or CMV assignments 20 times. In a later analysis, co-occurring TCRs were grouped using DBSCAN, with TCRdist sequence similarity added in when clustering inside HLA-allele-positive subsets. Repertoires with fewer than 30,000 or more than 120,000 public chains, plus five repertoires with anomalous nucleotide sharing, were excluded from co-occurrence clustering. TCRdb stores this immuneACCESS table with in-frame sequences only. Part of the clones is absent; in the studies checked, under half of the shortfall reflects unresolved V genes, and no reason is known for the rest. That table gives V, J and clone size, and the DNA gave D and trimming. Present in this sample are roughly 150,000 clones, 82% of which were seen just once. In total, the top ten clones hold approximately 2.4% of the sample.

A word on this clone: The antigen it recognizes is unknown. No base qualities exist here, and no much larger clone lies one base off it.

What the research found in general, with its limitations: A later analysis reported that several top co-occurrence clusters appeared linked to parvovirus B19, influenza, CMV and Epstein-Barr virus. A total of 150 to 200 TCR beta chains were listed by the study as associated with cytomegalovirus. The 87-base-pair reads could not distinguish some IMGT-functional V segments, including TRBV6-2 and TRBV6-3, so those segments were excluded. In a later analysis, HLA-associated TCR beta chains were found to be more clonally expanded and to have lower generation probabilities than equally common non-associated chains. CMV serostatus was the only immune exposure information available for the cohort. In a later genetic analysis, fewer N-insertions in productive TCRs were reported among donors in an Asian-associated ancestry cluster than the roughly 710-donor mean. In a later analysis, 16,951 TCR beta sequences were associated with specific HLA alleles at a false discovery rate of 0.05. The cohort was sequenced for TCR beta chains only, and without alpha or paired-chain data the features that could be detected were limited. The classifier was reported to diagnose cytomegalovirus status with high specificity and sensitivity in both the original and validation cohorts. HLA typing was unavailable for some donors at each locus, so association tests used only the typed subset. In a later analysis, TCR association rates were found to vary across HLA loci, with the most associated TCRs seen for DRB1 alleles and the fewest for HLA-C alleles. The presence/absence analyses assumed that sequencing depth was roughly uniform across donors, and that assumption may not be true. Linkage disequilibrium might explain the correlated functional status among segregating V segments, but an unknown experimental factor could not be excluded. An association between a missense DCLRE1C variant and V-gene and J-gene trimming of TCR beta chains was found in a later genetic analysis and replicated in an independent cohort. In a later analysis, most CMV-associated TCR beta chains were found to appear HLA-restricted, with HLA associations seemingly driven largely by CMV exposure. A further reported finding was that TCR beta sequences accurately predicted the HLA-A and HLA-B alleles for most subjects in the first cohort. A cluster of highly shared sequence variants was judged likely to represent a technical artifact of the sequencing pipeline. In vitro tests confirmed that a few of the cytomegalovirus-associated TCR beta chains recognize cytomegalovirus antigens. Strong co-occurrence of HLA alleles, especially DR and DQ, made assigning TCR associations to individual alleles difficult. Most TCR sequences were seen in very few donors, while some public TCRs were found in many individuals. It was suggested by the authors that the approach could potentially be generalized to other disease states and immunological phenotypes. In an earlier analysis of 587 of the donors, most TCR beta V segments appeared in productive rearrangements about 90% or about 30% of the time, broadly matching IMGT annotations. The earlier analysis of fewer than 750 of the donors excluded fewer than 20 rarely observed V segments, including chromosome 9 orphons, because counts were too low.

The receptor was derived from a male donor in good health and CMV-seronegative. Material: PBMCs. Here the chain combines TRBV27 and TRBJ1-5, with the identity of the D gene unclear. The CDR3 loop reads CASSLTGYGNQPQHF. The sequence in DNA is TGTGCCAGCAGTTTAACGGGGTACGGCAATCAGCCCCAGCATTTT.